The 9 T cell receptor beta chains reported below all come from one sample, sequenced in a study of post-analysis software for immune sequencing data. Prepared libraries of TCR beta cDNA carried unique molecular identifiers. One entry per CDR3 protein, called by TCRdb with MiXCR from the PCR reads. The sample has hundreds of thousands of distinct CDR3 sequences, 40% to 50% seen once. These receptors lack a known antigen. Overall study results and limits: Elevated frequency relative to controls characterized roughly five TRBV segments in patients, TRBV5-6, TRBV5-1 and TRBV20-1 among them.

The sample taken for sequencing was blood. The receptors here all came from a girl under 18 with multiple sclerosis.

The rearrangement joins TRBV29-1 to TRBJ2-5, with a weak D call TRBD1 (6 bases). The V end lost 5 bases, the J end lost 3 bases, and 13 bases lay between the germline ends. Germline-derived CDR1 and CDR2 are SQVTM and ANQGSEA. The CDR3 has 13 residues. CDR3 residues: CSVCRTVEETQYF. Written as DNA, the CDR3 is TGCAGCGTTTGCAGGACAGTCGAAGAGACCCAGTACTTC.

This clonotype was seen a handful of times. The rearrangement joins TRBV5-6 to TRBJ2-7; unclear D gene. The tail of the sequence fits TRBJ2-5 better, so the J call may be wrong. Germline V CDR1 and CDR2: SGHDT, YYEEEE. The CDR3 extends over 12 amino acids. The CDR3 here is CASSLRHETQYF. As DNA, the CDR3 is TGTGCCAGCAGCTTGAGACACGAGACCCAGTACTTC.

The chain employs TRBV4-1 and TRBJ1-4, with D perhaps matching TRBD1 (5 bases). The CDR3 has 14 residues. Germline CDR1 is MGHRA and CDR2 is YSYEKL. The V and J ends lost 4 bases and 6 bases respectively, with 12 bases between them. The CDR3 nucleotides are TGCGCCAGCAGCCCCGTGGAAGGGGATGAAAAACTGTTTTTT. This translates into CASSPVEGDEKLFF.

A word on this clonotype: A read error may account for a junction end that differs from germline. This chain joins TRBV6-1 and TRBJ2-3; TRBD2 might be the D (6 bases). CDR3 length: 16 residues. Germline V gives CDR1 MNHNS, CDR2 SASEGT. For the CDR3, the DNA is TGTGCCAGCAGAGAAGCGGGCCCCGCACTCACAGATACGCAGTATTTT. It encodes CASREAGPALTDTQYF.

The gene calls are TRBV19 and TRBJ2-7; D is unclear. The germline V gene encodes CDR1 LNHDA and CDR2 SQIVND (reference sequence). This CDR3 is built from 12 residues. The V gene lost 3 bases and the J gene lost 3 bases, with 6 bases spanning the gap. Written as DNA, the CDR3 is TGTGCCAGTAGTATTGATGGCTACGAGCAGTACTTC. Encoded protein: CASSIDGYEQYF.

The rearrangement links TRBV7-9 to TRBJ2-5; TRBD1 matches 10 bases. Trimming removed 4 bases from V and 11 bases from J; junction bases left unmatched: 16. CDR1 SEHNR and CDR2 FQNEAQ come from the germline V gene (reference sequence). The CDR3 contains 16 residues. The CDR3 DNA reads TGTGCCAGCAGCTCTACTCGGACAGGGGGAACGGAAGAGCAGTACTTC. It specifies CASSSTRTGGTEEQYF.

This clonotype has just a few counts. The chain is built from TRBV2 and TRBJ2-1; 10 bases line up with TRBD2. The CDR3 contains 16 residues. V shed 4 bases and J 8 bases; nucleotides not matched to a gene: 11. Germline V gene sequence: CDR1 SNHLY, CDR2 FYNNEI. In DNA form, the CDR3 reads TGTGCCAGCAGTGTGTCTAGCGGGAGACGGTGGGATGAGCAGTTCTTC. Amino acids: CASSVSSGRRWDEQFF.

This clonotype was seen more than once but under ten times. V gene TRBV5-1 combines with J gene TRBJ2-5; D not certain. Germline V CDR1 and CDR2: SGHRS, YFSETQ. The ends were cut back, 4 bases at V and 5 bases at J, with 12 bases in the middle. This CDR3 region has 13 residues. CDR3 in amino acids: CASSPLSAETQYF. The DNA for the CDR3 is TGCGCCAGCAGCCCCCTTAGTGCCGAGACCCAGTACTTC. The whole variable domain, filled in from reference TRBV5-1 and TRBJ2-5, reads KAGVTQTPRYLIKTRGQQVTLSCSPISGHRSVSWYQQTPGQGLQFLFEYFSETQRNKGNFPGRFSGRQFSNSRSEMNVSTLELGDSALYLCASSPLSAETQYFGPGTRLLVL.

This clonotype was counted only a few times. V usage is TRBV25-1 and J usage is TRBJ2-6; no firm D call. The CDR3 contains 12 residues. V was shortened by 7 bases and J by 5 bases, with 6 bases between the two germline ends. Germline loops: CDR1 MGHDK, CDR2 SYGVNS. The CDR3 protein is CASMTWANVLTF. The CDR3 region has the DNA TGTGCCAGCATGACTTGGGCCAACGTCCTGACTTTC.